This T cell receptor (beta chain) was found in a study of cytomegalovirus exposure and HLA in healthy donors. The study ran its PCR with 60 Vbeta and 13 Jbeta primers. Clones were read by immunoSEQ multiplex PCR, and TCRdb kept only the in-frame ones, dropping some. The table records about 100,000 clones, about 80% of them present only once. Germline loops: CDR1 MNHEY, CDR2 SMNVEV (reference sequence). V shed 6 bases and J 9 bases; nucleotides not matched to a gene: 13. This CDR3 is built from 15 residues. Sequenced material: PBMCs. The rearrangement links TRBV27 to TRBJ2-1, with 8 bases lining up with TRBD2. The sequence derives from a female donor in good health and CMV-seropositive. The CDR3 spells CASSLLGAGVGEQFF. CDR3 sequence (DNA): TGTGCCAGCAGCCTCTTAGGAGCGGGAGTTGGTGAGCAGTTCTTC.